This T cell receptor beta chain was captured by sequencing in a study of blood T cell repertoires in COVID-19. On the study more broadly: The study drew acute and convalescent COVID-19 samples from the United States, Italy and Spain. PBMCs, B-cell-depleted T cells, or T cells were the source of the cDNA or gDNA that made up the material.

CDR1 is MGHRA, CDR2 YSYEKL, per germline. The CDR3 has 14 amino acids. J was trimmed by 4 bases and V by 4 bases; bases with no gene match: 3. Per the study methods: It was from reference gene primer amplification that nucleated cell counts were estimated. Sequencing used immunoSEQ multiplex PCR; TCRdb keeps in-frame clones, though not all of them. V and J calls and clone size are given by that table; D and trimming were obtained from the DNA. The sample consists of about 120,000 clones, around nine tenths of them appearing once. The receptor's source is a human donor with active COVID-19. The donor label of this sample is uncertain. The gene calls are TRBV4-1 and TRBJ2-2, with 7 positions matching TRBD2. Sequencing was performed on peripheral blood. Written as DNA, the CDR3 is TGCGCCAGCAGCCCGACGGGGGGCACCGGGGAGCTGTTTTTT. Amino acids: CASSPTGGTGELFF.